Here is one TCR beta chain with its context. No antigen is known for it. This sample was taken from a study of graft-versus-host responses after intestinal transplantation. General study findings and limits: GvH clones were identified in recipient marrow, with some first appearing in ileum or blood. Some patients had graft-donor T cell macrochimerism. In their allografts, the ratios of graft-versus-host to host-versus-graft T cell clones were high.

J was trimmed by 5 bases and V by 0 bases; bases with no gene match: 10. The germline CDR1 and CDR2 sequences are SGHRS and YFSETQ. The length of the CDR3 is 17 residues. TCRdb's table, derived via immunoSEQ multiplex PCR, lists solely in-frame clones and lacks some. Of roughly 110,000 clones detected, around 94% appear once; the ten largest clones hold 0.2% to 0.25%. The material sequenced was unstimulated CD4+ T cells sorted from spleen or lymph node cells, taken before transplant. V is TRBV5-1 and J is TRBJ2-3, with 9 bases that match TRBD2. This clonotype originated in a human donor who was the organ donor for an intestinal transplant. This CDR3 is CASSLVTSGRNLDTQYF. DNA of the CDR3: TGCGCCAGCAGCTTGGTAACTAGCGGGCGCAATTTAGATACGCAGTATTTT.